The 27 T cell receptor beta chains given below trace back to one sample, sequenced in a study of cytomegalovirus exposure and HLA in healthy donors. Primers: 60 Vbeta forward and 13 Jbeta reverse. Sequenced by immunoSEQ multiplex PCR; TCRdb stores in-frame clones only, minus some. The profile shows almost 200,000 clones, 70% to 80% of them singletons. The sequencing sample was made of PBMCs. These receptor sequences come from a male donor in good health and CMV-seropositive.

The chain recombines TRBV27 with TRBJ2-5, with TRBD1 identical over 10 bases. This CDR3 has 15 amino acids. V shed 8 bases, J shed 4 bases, and the junction held 10 bases outside the gene matches. Germline CDR1 is MNHEY and CDR2 is SMNVEV (reference sequence). CDR3 in DNA: TGTGCCAGCGGGGCGACAGGGGGCGTCGGAGAGACCCAGTACTTC. Protein: CASGATGGVGETQYF.

The rearrangement joins TRBV9 to TRBJ2-3; D remains unclear. From germline, CDR1 is SGDLS and CDR2 YYNGEE. The CDR3 is made up of 15 amino acids. Trimming shortened V by 0 bases and J by 3 bases, and 11 bases separated the two germline ends. CDR3 loop: CASSVVQLPTDTQYF. The CDR3 nucleotides are TGTGCCAGCAGCGTAGTACAATTGCCTACAGATACGCAGTATTTT.

Turning to this clone: Other nucleotide sequences from this sample produce the same CDR3. This rearrangement joins TRBV4-3 to TRBJ2-5, with no clear D. This CDR3 has 13 residues. V lost 0 bases and J lost 5, with 7 bases in between. Looked up from germline, CDR1 is LGHNA and CDR2 is YSLEER. The CDR3 DNA reads TGCGCCAGCAGCCAAGATCCAGGCGAGACCCAGTACTTC. Encoded protein: CASSQDPGETQYF.

Remarks on this clone: Mismatch with germline at one junction end may stem from a read error. V usage is TRBV5-4 and J usage is TRBJ2-4; 8 nucleotides match TRBD1. Germline V CDR1 and CDR2: SGHNT, YYREEE (reference sequence). The length of the CDR3 is 14 residues. CDR3 protein: CASAQGTGSKKVDF. DNA for the CDR3: TGTGCCAGCGCCCAAGGGACAGGCTCCAAGAAGGTTGACTTC.

The gene calls are TRBV7-9 and TRBJ1-2; a weak D match, TRBD1 (5 bases). Between the trimmed V and J ends, which lost 1 base and 7 bases, there was a span of 10 bases. From germline, CDR1 is SEHNR and CDR2 FQNEAQ (reference sequence). The CDR3 totals 13 residues. The CDR3 DNA reads TGTGCCAGCAGCTTAGGCAGGGAGGGTGGCTACACCTTC. Translated: CASSLGREGGYTF.

This chain uses TRBV28 with TRBJ2-7, with D possibly TRBD1 on 6 matching bases. The CDR3 is 13 amino acids. The germline V gene has CDR1 MDHEN and CDR2 SYDVKM. V was shortened by 6 bases and J by 6 bases, with 15 bases between the two germline ends. DNA of the CDR3: TGTGCCAGCAGATTTCAGGGGATCCGCGAGCAGTACTTC. It yields the protein CASRFQGIREQYF.

This clone came up a few times. The V gene is TRBV15, the J gene TRBJ2-3, with 16 bases aligning to TRBD2. Germline lookup yields CDR1 LNHNV and CDR2 YYDKDF (reference sequence). The CDR3 spans 19 residues. Trimming cost V 5 bases and J 3 bases; bases outside gene matches: 11. The CDR3 region has the DNA TGTGCCACCAGCGGGGGATGGGGACTAGCGGGAGGGGGAACAGATACGCAGTATTTT. It translates to CATSGGWGLAGGGTDTQYF.

This chain links TRBV4-1 with TRBJ2-3; tentative D call: TRBD2 (5 bases). The CDR3 has 15 amino acids. Germline lookup yields CDR1 MGHRA and CDR2 YSYEKL. The germline V and J ends were trimmed by 1 base and 2 bases, with 10 bases remaining between them. CDR3 protein: CASSQVAGPTDTQYF. DNA for the CDR3: TGCGCCAGCAGCCAAGTCGCGGGTCCCACAGATACGCAGTATTTT.

In DNA form, the CDR3 reads TGTGCCAGCAGACAAACACAGGGGAAGTTCGGAGCTTTCTTT. Encoded protein: CASRQTQGKFGAFF. This chain links TRBV7-2 with TRBJ1-1; 7 nucleotides align to TRBD1. This CDR3 is 14 amino acids long. V was clipped by 6 bases and J by 10 bases; unmatched bases: 14. The germline V gene has CDR1 SGHTA and CDR2 FQGNSA.

The chain uses TRBV19 and TRBJ1-2; D is unresolved. There are 13 residues in the CDR3. Germline CDR1 reads LNHDA; CDR2 reads SQIVND (reference sequence). The V end lost 4 bases, the J end lost 7 bases, and 13 bases lay between the germline ends. CDR3 residues: CASSTYLSGGYTF. For the CDR3, the DNA is TGTGCCAGTAGTACCTATTTATCGGGTGGCTACACCTTC.

The V call is TRBV7-3, the J call TRBJ2-7, with D tentatively TRBD1 (6 bases). V lost 8 bases and J lost 5, with 16 bases in between. The CDR3 runs to 13 residues. Germline V lookup: CDR1 SGHTA, CDR2 FQGTGA. CDR3 coding DNA: TGTGCCAGCGGGCCGGGACAAATAAACGAGCAGTACTTC. The encoded protein is CASGPGQINEQYF. The full variable domain, in which reference TRBV7-3 and TRBJ2-7 provide the parts outside the CDR3, is GAGVSQTPSNKVTEKGKYVELRCDPISGHTALYWYRQSLGQGPEFLIYFQGTGAADDSGLPNDRFFAVRPEGSVSTLKIQRTERGDSAVYLCASGPGQINEQYFGPGTRLTVT.

V gene TRBV6-1 combines with J gene TRBJ2-7; the match to TRBD2 covers 8 bases. The CDR3 spans 14 residues. J gave up 2 bases and V 2 bases, and 2 bases lay outside the gene matches. Germline CDR1 is MNHNS and CDR2 is SASEGT. The CDR3 region is CASSENGGAYEQYF. DNA of the CDR3: TGTGCCAGCAGTGAAAACGGGGGGGCCTACGAGCAGTACTTC.

The gene calls are TRBV7-9 and TRBJ1-2, with TRBD1 matching 7 bases. CDR3 length: 15 residues. Germline CDR1 reads SEHNR; CDR2 reads FQNEAQ (reference sequence). V gave up 3 bases and J gave up 4 bases; unmatched junction bases: 8. The CDR3 DNA reads TGTGCCAGCAGCTTTGCTGGGCAGGGGGTCTATGGCTACACCTTC. This sequence encodes CASSFAGQGVYGYTF.

The chain uses TRBV7-2 and TRBJ2-6; a possible D gene is TRBD1 (5 bases). The CDR3 contains 16 residues. V was trimmed by 5 bases and J by 0 bases, leaving 11 bases between them. CDR1 SGHTA and CDR2 FQGNSA come from the germline V gene. The CDR3 protein is CASSTHRSSGANVLTF. For the CDR3, the DNA is TGTGCCAGCAGCACACACAGGAGCTCTGGGGCCAACGTCCTGACTTTC.

V and J are TRBV5-1 and TRBJ1-2; tentative D call: TRBD1 (5 bases). Between the trimmed V and J ends, which lost 4 bases and 5 bases, there was a span of 18 bases. The germline V gene encodes CDR1 SGHRS and CDR2 YFSETQ. This CDR3 is 15 amino acids long. CDR3 protein: CASSPTRGARYGYTF. The DNA of the CDR3 is TGCGCCAGCAGCCCTACTCGCGGGGCGCGATATGGCTACACCTTC.

The rearrangement uses TRBV5-6 and TRBJ1-2; TRBD1 matches 7 bases. This CDR3 is built from 15 residues. Trimming took 0 bases from V and 2 from J; bases not matched to a gene: 4. Germline CDR1 is SGHDT and CDR2 is YYEEEE. This chain's CDR3 is CASSLVDRQNYGYTF. As DNA, the CDR3 is TGTGCCAGCAGCTTGGTGGACAGGCAGAACTATGGCTACACCTTC.

This clone was counted a single time. This chain joins TRBV9 and TRBJ1-1; tentatively, D is TRBD1 (6 bases). Germline CDR1 and CDR2: SGDLS and YYNGEE. V lost 4 bases and J 0 bases, leaving 13 bases between the germline ends. The CDR3 consists of 15 residues. This CDR3 reads CASSPRGALNTEAFF. The CDR3 DNA follows: TGTGCCAGCAGCCCACGGGGGGCCCTGAACACTGAAGCTTTCTTT.

This chain uses TRBV7-9 with TRBJ2-3; unclear D gene. CDR3 length: 13 amino acids. V lost 4 bases, J lost 2 bases, and 7 bases lay in between. CDR1 and CDR2 (germline): SEHNR, FQNEAQ (reference sequence). This chain's CDR3 is CASSYTFTDTQYF. CDR3 DNA sequence: TGTGCCAGCAGCTACACATTCACAGATACGCAGTATTTT. Looking up the rest from reference TRBV7-9 and TRBJ2-3 gives the full variable domain: DTGVSQNPRHKITKRGQNVTFRCDPISEHNRLYWYRQTLGQGPEFLTYFQNEAQLEKSRLLSDRFSAERPKGSFSTLEIQRTEQGDSAMYLCASSYTFTDTQYFGPGTRLTVL.

The chain is built from TRBV4-3 and TRBJ2-2; 7 nucleotides agree with TRBD1. The CDR3 length is 14 residues. The germline V gene encodes CDR1 LGHNA and CDR2 YSLEER. Germline trimming cut 3 bases from V and 7 bases from J; bases unmatched to any gene: 5. CDR3 amino acids: CASSQTGSHGELFF. CDR3 nucleotides: TGCGCCAGCAGCCAGACAGGGTCGCACGGGGAGCTGTTTTTT.

This clone has a handful of counts. This chain links TRBV14 with TRBJ1-1; D call uncertain. This CDR3 region has 13 residues. Trimming stripped 1 base from V and 4 bases from J, with 7 bases between. Looked up from germline, CDR1 is SGHDN and CDR2 is FVKESK. The CDR3 region is CASSQVPSTEAFF. CDR3 nucleotide sequence: TGTGCCAGCAGCCAAGTACCGAGCACTGAAGCTTTCTTT.

The V and J genes are TRBV2 and TRBJ2-5, with a tentative D call TRBD1 (6 bases). The better agreement between TRBJ2-7 and the DNA end casts doubt on the J call. Germline V gene data show CDR1 as SNHLY and CDR2 as FYNNEI. The CDR3 contains 12 residues. In nucleotides, the CDR3 is TGTGCCAGCACCCGGGACAACTACGAGCAGTACTTC. This gives the protein CASTRDNYEQYF.

The chain combines TRBV5-1 with TRBJ2-3, with 9 positions matching TRBD1. From germline, CDR1 is SGHRS and CDR2 YFSETQ. This CDR3 comprises 15 residues. The J segment lost 4 bases and the V segment lost 0 bases, leaving 3 bases of the junction unmatched. The CDR3 DNA is TGCGCCAGCAGCTTGGGACAGGGGGACTCAGATACGCAGTATTTT. Translation: CASSLGQGDSDTQYF.

The V gene is TRBV19, the J gene TRBJ2-7, with 8 nucleotides matching TRBD2. The CDR3 loop spans 15 amino acids. The V gene's germline CDR1 is LNHDA and CDR2 SQIVND (reference sequence). The ends lost 4 bases at V and 2 bases at J; junction bases unmatched: 7. DNA for the CDR3: TGTGCCAGTAGTACGGGAGCGGGGGCCACCTACGAGCAGTACTTC. Amino acid sequence: CASSTGAGATYEQYF.

The chain has TRBV5-1 and TRBJ2-5, with D perhaps matching TRBD2 (6 bases). Germline V gene lookup returns CDR1 SGHRS and CDR2 YFSETQ. The CDR3 consists of 15 residues. The ends were cut back, 0 bases at V and 11 bases at J, with 20 bases in the middle. The CDR3 region has the DNA TGCGCCAGCAGCTTGGCCCCCGGGGCCGGAGGGGAGCAGTACTTC. As protein: CASSLAPGAGGEQYF. Full variable domain (outside the CDR3, taken from reference TRBV5-1 and TRBJ2-5): KAGVTQTPRYLIKTRGQQVTLSCSPISGHRSVSWYQQTPGQGLQFLFEYFSETQRNKGNFPGRFSGRQFSNSRSEMNVSTLELGDSALYLCASSLAPGAGGEQYFGPGTRLLVL.

The rearrangement uses TRBV9 and TRBJ1-3; D is possibly TRBD1 (5 bases). The CDR3 extends over 15 amino acids. V was shortened by 0 bases and J by 0 bases, with 7 bases between the two germline ends. Germline CDR1 reads SGDLS; CDR2 reads YYNGEE. As DNA, the CDR3 is TGTGCCAGCAGCGTAGAGGGGCGCTCTGGAAACACCATATATTTT. Residues: CASSVEGRSGNTIYF.

This chain joins TRBV7-2 and TRBJ2-1, with D possibly matching TRBD1 (5 bases). Germline assignment: CDR1 SGHTA and CDR2 FQGNSA. V lost 4 bases and J 5 bases, leaving 12 bases between the germline ends. This CDR3 has 14 amino acids. CDR3 sequence reads: CASSYKTVNNEQFF. CDR3 nucleotide sequence: TGTGCCAGCAGCTATAAGACAGTAAACAATGAGCAGTTCTTC.

This sequence joins TRBV6-1 and TRBJ1-3; D gene ambiguous. Per germline, CDR1 MNHNS and CDR2 SASEGT. The CDR3 has 15 amino acids. Trimming left V 2 bases short and J 0 bases short, with 8 bases between. The CDR3 region is CASSEQARSGNTIYF. In nucleotides, the CDR3 is TGTGCCAGCAGTGAACAGGCCCGCTCTGGAAACACCATATATTTT.